This TCR beta chain stems from a study of blood T cell repertoires in COVID-19. TCRdb keeps only in-frame clones here, not all; method: immunoSEQ multiplex PCR. The repertoire has approximately 140,000 clones, about four fifths of them found once; the top ten carry roughly 8%. The CDR3 loop spans 14 amino acids. Germline CDR1 and CDR2: SGHAT and FQNNGV. V was trimmed by 4 bases and J by 7 bases, leaving 13 bases between them. The source of this sequence is a human donor with acute or convalescent COVID-19. The donor label of this sample is uncertain. Input material: peripheral blood. This chain links TRBV11-2 with TRBJ2-2; D is perhaps TRBD2 (6 bases). CDR3 coding DNA: TGTGCCAGCAGCTGGGACTTCGGGAGCGGGGAGCTGTTTTTT. Amino acids: CASSWDFGSGELFF.